The 17 T cell receptor beta chains below come from one sample, sequenced in a study of OX40 agonist ivuxolimab in advanced cancers. The library was built by means of the immunoSEQ multiplex PCR assay. TCRdb limited this immuneACCESS table to in-frame rearrangements with V and J called. A share of clones is missing; checked studies link under half to unresolved V genes, and the rest is unexplained. The table for this sample lists over 85,000 clones; approximately 89% of them were counted only once. About 0.28% of the sample comes from the top ten. The sample consisted of CD4+ or CD8+ T cells sorted from blood, taken in a trial of the OX40 agonist ivuxolimab. The receptors originated from an adult with an advanced solid tumor such as melanoma, head and neck, liver or kidney cancer.

The genes are TRBV5-4 and TRBJ2-3, with 7 bases lining up with TRBD1. Germline V lookup: CDR1 SGHNT, CDR2 YYREEE (reference sequence). The V and J ends lost 3 bases and 0 bases, in that order; junction bases with no gene match: 10. The CDR3 has 17 residues. The CDR3 nucleotides are TGTGCCAGCAGCTGGCAGGGACAGCGCCCTAGCACAGATACGCAGTATTTT. It yields the protein CASSWQGQRPSTDTQYF.

This clone was recorded only once. The V call is TRBV18, the J call TRBJ2-7; 8 bases are shared with TRBD1. J lost 1 base, V lost 6 bases, and 5 bases had no gene match. This CDR3 contains 14 residues. Germline CDR1 and CDR2: KGHSH and LQKENI. The CDR3: CASSPGGGSYEQYF. In DNA, the CDR3 is TGTGCCAGCTCCCCAGGGGGCGGGTCCTACGAGCAGTACTTC.

The rearrangement links TRBV9 to TRBJ1-1; weak D call: TRBD1 (5 bases). The germline V gene encodes CDR1 SGDLS and CDR2 YYNGEE. The CDR3 spans 15 residues. Trimming stripped 4 bases from V and 0 bases from J, with 13 bases between. In DNA, the CDR3 is TGTGCCAGCAGCCCCCGTGGGACCCTGAACACTGAAGCTTTCTTT. It encodes CASSPRGTLNTEAFF.

The rearrangement uses TRBV11-2 and TRBJ2-5; tentatively, D is TRBD2 (5 bases). This CDR3 is 15 amino acids long. The germline gives CDR1 SGHAT, CDR2 FQNNGV. Trimming removed 0 bases at V and 2 bases at J, with 10 bases between. CDR3 nucleotides: TGTGCCAGCAGCTTAGACGGACTGTTTCAAGAGACCCAGTACTTC. This gives the protein CASSLDGLFQETQYF.

This chain links TRBV5-6 with TRBJ1-2; D is unclear. V was cut by 4 bases and J by 1 base, with 8 bases left in between. The CDR3 totals 13 residues. In germline, CDR1 is SGHDT, CDR2 YYEEEE. CDR3 sequence: CASSPGSNYGYTF. The CDR3 bases are TGTGCCAGCAGCCCGGGCAGTAACTATGGCTACACCTTC.

V usage is TRBV15 and J usage is TRBJ2-7, with D unresolved. Germline V gene lookup returns CDR1 LNHNV and CDR2 YYDKDF (reference sequence). V was clipped by 0 bases and J by 3 bases, with 18 bases between them. The CDR3 length is 17 residues. The CDR3 here is CATSRDQGPDNYYEQYF. DNA of the CDR3: TGTGCCACCAGCAGAGATCAAGGGCCAGATAACTACTACGAGCAGTACTTC.

The J gene is TRBJ1-2, the V gene TRBV27; TRBD1 matches 9 bases. V shed 8 bases and J 0 bases; nucleotides not matched to a gene: 1. The germline CDR1 and CDR2 sequences are MNHEY and SMNVEV (reference sequence). There are 13 residues in the CDR3. Written as DNA, the CDR3 is TGTGCCAGCCGGACAGGGGCTAACTATGGCTACACCTTC. It codes for CASRTGANYGYTF.

The CDR3 region is CASSPWTSGSSYNEQFF. CDR3 nucleotide sequence: TGTGCCAGCTCACCTTGGACTAGCGGGAGTTCCTACAATGAGCAGTTCTTC. The chain employs TRBV18 and TRBJ2-1; 13 bases are a match to TRBD2. The CDR3 is 17 amino acids. The V gene's germline CDR1 is KGHSH and CDR2 LQKENI. The V and J ends lost 3 bases and 1 base, in that order; junction bases with no gene match: 3.

This clone was counted a single time. This sequence joins TRBV5-4 and TRBJ2-3, with TRBD1 as a possible D gene (6 bases). Trimming stripped 2 bases from V and 1 base from J, with 17 bases between. The germline V gene encodes CDR1 SGHNT and CDR2 YYREEE (reference sequence). The CDR3 extends over 17 amino acids. CDR3 sequence: CASSFPQGTKGTDTQYF. The CDR3 DNA follows: TGTGCCAGCAGCTTCCCCCAGGGGACGAAAGGCACAGATACGCAGTATTTT.

V gene TRBV28 combines with J gene TRBJ2-7, with 8 bases fitting TRBD1. This CDR3 is built from 15 residues. Germline CDR1 is MDHEN and CDR2 is SYDVKM. Losses at the gene ends were 6 bases for V and 3 bases for J; bases not matched to a gene: 10. CDR3 region: CASSSGTGRFYEQYF. In DNA form, the CDR3 reads TGTGCCAGCAGCTCAGGGACAGGCCGTTTCTACGAGCAGTACTTC.

This clone was seen only a few times. This sequence joins TRBV7-2 and TRBJ1-5; D is ambiguous. This CDR3 is 14 amino acids long. CDR1 and CDR2 (germline): SGHTA, FQGNSA. The V end was cut by 1 base, the J end by 3 bases, with 7 bases between. The CDR3 region is CASSLEYDNQPQHF. The CDR3 bases are TGTGCCAGCAGCTTAGAGTACGACAATCAGCCCCAGCATTTT. The entire variable domain, with the rest obtained from reference TRBV7-2 and TRBJ1-5, is as follows: GAGVSQSPSNKVTEKGKDVELRCDPISGHTALYWYRQSLGQGLEFLIYFQGNSAPDKSGLPSDRFSAERTGGSVSTLTIQRTQQEDSAVYLCASSLEYDNQPQHFGDGTRLSIL.

The V gene is TRBV18, the J gene TRBJ1-3; D gene uncertain. In germline, CDR1 is KGHSH, CDR2 LQKENI. CDR3 size: 16 residues. V was cut by 1 base and J by 8 bases, with 18 bases left in between. For the CDR3, the DNA is TGTGCCAGCTCACCACTTCCGTCGACTGCGGGAGACACCATATATTTT. This sequence encodes CASSPLPSTAGDTIYF.

This chain uses TRBV2 with TRBJ2-3, with 7 nucleotides matching TRBD2. Germline-derived CDR1 and CDR2 are SNHLY and FYNNEI. After removal of 0 bases from V and 8 bases from J, the junction contained 2 bases not matched to a gene. CDR3 length: 13 residues. In DNA form, the CDR3 reads TGTGCCAGCAGTGAAGCTAGGGAGGGTACGCAGTATTTT. It encodes CASSEAREGTQYF. The entire variable domain, with the rest obtained from reference TRBV2 and TRBJ2-3, is as follows: EPEVTQTPSHQVTQMGQEVILRCVPISNHLYFYWYRQILGQKVEFLVSFYNNEISEKSEIFDDQFSVERPDGSNFTLKIRSTKLEDSAMYFCASSEAREGTQYFGPGTRLTVL.

The chain links TRBV4-2 to TRBJ2-1; tentative D call: TRBD2 (5 bases). CDR1 and CDR2 from the germline V gene are LGHNA and YNFKEQ. The CDR3 is made up of 16 amino acids. V was trimmed by 4 bases and J by 3 bases, leaving 16 bases between them. The CDR3, as DNA: TGTGCCAGCAGCCCCGCAGGTGCGGGTAGCTACAATGAGCAGTTCTTC. Its translation: CASSPAGAGSYNEQFF.

This clone has just one count. A junction boundary mismatches the germline segment, possibly from a read error. V is TRBV7-7 and J is TRBJ2-5; D unclear. Germline lookup yields CDR1 SSHAT and CDR2 FNYEAQ (reference sequence). CDR3 length: 14 amino acids. CDR3 coding DNA: TGTGCTAGCAGCCCGCCGTCCAGCACGGGGACCCAGTACTTC. It codes for CASSPPSSTGTQYF.

This rearrangement joins TRBV10-3 to TRBJ2-6; 9 bases agree with TRBD1. The CDR3 has 16 amino acids. Trimming removed 4 bases from V and 3 bases from J; junction bases left unmatched: 4. Germline CDR1 and CDR2: ENHRY and SYGVKD. The CDR3 region is CAISGVDRGGANVLTF. CDR3 nucleotide sequence: TGTGCCATCAGTGGGGTGGACAGGGGTGGGGCCAACGTCCTGACTTTC.

V gene TRBV19 combines with J gene TRBJ2-2; 8 nucleotides align to TRBD1. CDR1 is LNHDA and CDR2 is SQIVND in the germline V gene (reference sequence). V was pared by 5 bases and J by 5 bases, with 7 bases of the junction left unmatched. The CDR3 consists of 15 residues. The chain's CDR3 is CASSLARGQTGELFF. For the CDR3, the DNA is TGTGCCAGTAGTCTCGCCAGGGGGCAAACCGGGGAGCTGTTTTTT.